This TCR beta chain was captured by sequencing in a study of CXCR3-negative and CXCR3-positive naive CD8 T cells. Study summary: Sequencing yielded approximately 130 million TRB reads, roughly 1.5 +/- 0.3 million per library.

General study results and limits: CXCR3-positive naive cells carried more hydrophobic TRB CDR3s than CXCR3-negative ones. Diversity was high in both naive subsets and much lower in memory cells. Freshly isolated PBMCs were used in most assays, given partial CXCR3 loss after freezing. The TRBV-TRBJ usage of naive CXCR3-negative and CXCR3-positive cells was similar, but that of memory cells differed.

Via 5' RACE with UMI labels, TRB cDNA libraries were prepared. TCRdb re-called the 5' RACE reads and shows each CDR3 protein once, DNA omitted. The ten most abundant clones cover about 0.84% of a sample with tens of thousands of distinct CDR3 sequences. Turning to this clonotype: The antigen remains undetermined.

Germline CDR1 is MNHEY and CDR2 is SVGEGT. The CDR3 spans 19 residues. The chain is built from TRBV6-2 or TRBV6-3 and TRBJ2-5; no DNA is available, so the TRBD1 call from TCRdb remains unchecked. This TCR derives from a human donor in good health. Some clones in this sample may be carry-over from other donors' samples. Sequencing was carried out using naive CXCR3+ CD8+ T cells from blood. The subset: CD45RO-CCR7+CD27+CD95- naive CD8+ T cells expressing CXCR3 (TNR3+). The CDR3 loop reads CASSETAPGGGPAQETQYF.